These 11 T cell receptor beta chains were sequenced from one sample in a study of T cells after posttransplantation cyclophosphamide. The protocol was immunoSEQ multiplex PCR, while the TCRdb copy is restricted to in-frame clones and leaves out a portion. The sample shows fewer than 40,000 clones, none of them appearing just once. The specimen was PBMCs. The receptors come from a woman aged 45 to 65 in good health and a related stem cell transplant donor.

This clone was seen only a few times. The CDR3 DNA reads as TGTGCCAGCAGCGTAGCTAGCGGATTAAACACCGGGGAGCTGTTTTTT. Its protein product is CASSVASGLNTGELFF. The rearrangement links TRBV9 to TRBJ2-2; 7 bases agree with TRBD2. V lost 0 bases to trimming and J lost 2 bases; unmatched junction nucleotides: 4. CDR3 length equals 16 residues. Germline CDR1 reads SGDLS; CDR2 reads YYNGEE.

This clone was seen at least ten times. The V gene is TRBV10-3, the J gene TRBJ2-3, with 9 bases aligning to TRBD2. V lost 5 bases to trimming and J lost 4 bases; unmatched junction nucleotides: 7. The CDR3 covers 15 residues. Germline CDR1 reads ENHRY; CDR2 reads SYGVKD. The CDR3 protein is CAISSGLAAADTQYF. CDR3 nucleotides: TGTGCCATCAGTTCGGGACTAGCTGCGGCAGATACGCAGTATTTT.

The CDR3 reads CASSLDRGQVETQYF. The DNA for the CDR3 is TGTGCCAGCAGTTTAGACAGGGGGCAGGTGGAGACCCAGTACTTC. The chain has TRBV28 and TRBJ2-5; the match to TRBD1 covers 10 bases. V lost 2 bases and J lost 5; bases outside the gene matches: 5. Germline V lookup: CDR1 MDHEN, CDR2 SYDVKM. The CDR3 length is 15 residues.

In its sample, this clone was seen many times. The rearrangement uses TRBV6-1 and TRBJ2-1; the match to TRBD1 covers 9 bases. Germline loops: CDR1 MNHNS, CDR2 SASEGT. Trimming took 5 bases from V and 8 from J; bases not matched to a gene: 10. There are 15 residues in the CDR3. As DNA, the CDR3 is TGTGCCAGCAGTACCAAAGATACAGGGGGCGATGAGCAGTTCTTC. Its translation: CASSTKDTGGDEQFF.

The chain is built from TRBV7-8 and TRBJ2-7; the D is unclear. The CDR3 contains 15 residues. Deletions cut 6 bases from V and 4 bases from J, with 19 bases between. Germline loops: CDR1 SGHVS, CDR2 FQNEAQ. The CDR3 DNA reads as TGTGCCAGCAGTCCCGGCGGCCTAAGCCTTTACGAGCAGTACTTC. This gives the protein CASSPGGLSLYEQYF.

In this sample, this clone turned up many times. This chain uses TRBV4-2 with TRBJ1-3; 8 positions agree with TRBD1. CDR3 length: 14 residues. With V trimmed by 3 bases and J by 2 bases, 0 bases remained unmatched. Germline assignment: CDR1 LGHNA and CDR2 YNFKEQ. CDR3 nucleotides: TGTGCCAGCAGCCAGGACAGGGCTGGAAACACCATATATTTT. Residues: CASSQDRAGNTIYF.

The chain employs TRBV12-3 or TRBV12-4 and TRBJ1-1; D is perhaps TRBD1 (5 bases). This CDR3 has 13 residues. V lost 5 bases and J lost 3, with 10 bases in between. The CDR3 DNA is TGTGCCAGCAGTCCGAGACAGTACACTGAAGCTTTCTTT. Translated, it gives CASSPRQYTEAFF.

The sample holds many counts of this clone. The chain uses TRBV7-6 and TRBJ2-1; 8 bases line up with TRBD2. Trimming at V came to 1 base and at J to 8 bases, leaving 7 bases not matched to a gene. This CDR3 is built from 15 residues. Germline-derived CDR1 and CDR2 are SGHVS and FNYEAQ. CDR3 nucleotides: TGTGCCAGCAGCTTAGGTACCGCGGGAGGAGATGAGCAGTTCTTC. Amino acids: CASSLGTAGGDEQFF.

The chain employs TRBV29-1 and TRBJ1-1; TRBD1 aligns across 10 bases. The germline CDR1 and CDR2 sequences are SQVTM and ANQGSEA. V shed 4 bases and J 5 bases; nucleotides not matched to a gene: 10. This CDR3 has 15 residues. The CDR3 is CSVVRDRGLRTEAFF. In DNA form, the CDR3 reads TGCAGCGTTGTACGGGACAGGGGATTACGGACTGAAGCTTTCTTT. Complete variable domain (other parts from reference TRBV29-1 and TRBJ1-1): SAVISQKPSRDICQRGTSLTIQCQVDSQVTMMFWYRQQPGQSLTLIATANQGSEATYESGFVIDKFPISRPNLTFSTLTVSNMSPEDSSIYLCSVVRDRGLRTEAFFGQGTRLTVV.

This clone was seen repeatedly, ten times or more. CDR3: CSALDRTEAFF. The CDR3 DNA sequence: TGCAGTGCTTTGGACAGGACTGAAGCTTTCTTT. The rearrangement uses TRBV20-1 and TRBJ1-1, with 7 bases aligning to TRBD1. Per the germline V gene, CDR1 is DFQATT and CDR2 is SNEGSKA (reference sequence). V was clipped by 5 bases and J by 5 bases; unmatched bases: 2. The CDR3 runs to 11 residues.

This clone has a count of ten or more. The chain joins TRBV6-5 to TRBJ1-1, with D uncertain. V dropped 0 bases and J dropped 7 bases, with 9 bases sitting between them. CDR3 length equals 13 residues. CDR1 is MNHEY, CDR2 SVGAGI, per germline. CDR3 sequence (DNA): TGTGCCAGCAGTTACTCCACCCCGGGTGAAGCTTTCTTT. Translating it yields CASSYSTPGEAFF.